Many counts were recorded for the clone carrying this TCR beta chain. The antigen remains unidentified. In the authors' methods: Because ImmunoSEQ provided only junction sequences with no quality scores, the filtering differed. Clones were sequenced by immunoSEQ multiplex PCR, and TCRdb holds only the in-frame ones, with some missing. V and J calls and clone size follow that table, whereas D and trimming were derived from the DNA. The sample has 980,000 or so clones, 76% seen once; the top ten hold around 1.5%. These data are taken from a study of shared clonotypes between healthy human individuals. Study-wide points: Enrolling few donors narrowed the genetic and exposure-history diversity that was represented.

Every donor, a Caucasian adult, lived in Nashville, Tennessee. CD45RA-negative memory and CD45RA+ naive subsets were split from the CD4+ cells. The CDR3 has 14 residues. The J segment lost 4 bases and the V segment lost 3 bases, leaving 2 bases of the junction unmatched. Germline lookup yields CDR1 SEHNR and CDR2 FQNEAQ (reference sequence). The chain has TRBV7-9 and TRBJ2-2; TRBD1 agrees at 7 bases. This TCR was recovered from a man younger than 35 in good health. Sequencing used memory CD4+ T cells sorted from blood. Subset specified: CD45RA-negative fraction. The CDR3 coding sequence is TGTGCCAGCAGCTTCGGACAGGCCACCGGGGAGCTGTTTTTT. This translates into CASSFGQATGELFF.